This T cell receptor beta chain was observed in a study of shared clonotypes between healthy human individuals. Method: immunoSEQ multiplex PCR; TCRdb's copy keeps in-frame clones and lacks some. This table has about 1,500,000 clones, roughly 96% appearing once. Germline values: CDR1 SGHTA, CDR2 FQGTGA. CDR3 size: 12 residues. V was pared by 3 bases and J by 12 bases, with 4 bases of the junction left unmatched. The clonotype originates from a man aged 25 to 40 in good health. Input material: naive CD4+ T cells sorted from blood. Noted subset: CD45RA+ positively selected. V gene TRBV7-3 combines with J gene TRBJ2-1; 8 positions match TRBD1. The CDR3 DNA is TGTGCCAGCAGCTTCAGGACAGGGCCGCAGTTCTTC. Encoded protein: CASSFRTGPQFF.